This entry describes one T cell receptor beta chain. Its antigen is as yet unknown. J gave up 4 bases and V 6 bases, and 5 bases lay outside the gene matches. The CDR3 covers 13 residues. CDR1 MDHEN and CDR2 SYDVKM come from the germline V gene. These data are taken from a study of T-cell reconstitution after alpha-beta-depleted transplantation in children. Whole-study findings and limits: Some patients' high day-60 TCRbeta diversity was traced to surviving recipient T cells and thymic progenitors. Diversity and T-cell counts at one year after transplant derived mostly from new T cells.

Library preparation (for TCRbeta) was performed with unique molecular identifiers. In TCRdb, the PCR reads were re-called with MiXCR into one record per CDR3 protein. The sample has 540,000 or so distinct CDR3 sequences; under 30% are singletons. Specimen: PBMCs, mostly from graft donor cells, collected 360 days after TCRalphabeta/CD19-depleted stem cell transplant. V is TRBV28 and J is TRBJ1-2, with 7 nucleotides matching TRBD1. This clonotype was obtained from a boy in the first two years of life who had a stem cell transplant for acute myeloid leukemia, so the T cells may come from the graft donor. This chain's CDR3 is CASRRQGGYGYTF. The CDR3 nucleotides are TGTGCCAGCAGGAGACAGGGCGGCTATGGCTACACCTTC.